This T cell receptor (beta chain) was found in a study of blood T cell repertoires in COVID-19. The data were produced by immunoSEQ multiplex PCR, yet TCRdb's version contains in-frame clones alone and is incomplete. The sample carries 64,000 or so clones, around 90% recorded once. Trimming took off 3 bases at V and 15 bases at J, with 15 bases between the two ends. The CDR3 has 13 residues. Germline V gene lookup returns CDR1 ENHRY and CDR2 SYGVKD. The sequencing input was peripheral blood. The TCR originated in a human donor in a cohort sampled during active COVID-19. The rearrangement links TRBV10-3 to TRBJ1-6; D gene ambiguous. CDR3 in amino acids: CAISDGLENLLHF. CDR3 nucleotides: TGTGCCATCAGTGACGGTTTGGAGAACCTCCTCCACTTT.